This T cell receptor (beta chain) was sequenced during a study of cytomegalovirus exposure and HLA in healthy donors. Vbeta (60) and Jbeta (13) primers were used in the PCR. Sequencing used immunoSEQ multiplex PCR; TCRdb keeps in-frame clones, though not all of them. The sample consists of some 120,000 clones, about 74% of them appearing once. V was trimmed by 0 bases and J by 6 bases, leaving 16 bases between them. This CDR3 spans 16 amino acids. In germline, CDR1 is SGHNT, CDR2 YYREEE (reference sequence). The rearrangement joins TRBV5-4 to TRBJ2-1, with D perhaps matching TRBD2 (6 bases). The material sequenced was PBMCs. The receptor's source is a woman aged 50 to 60 in good health and CMV-seropositive. DNA of the CDR3: TGTGCCAGCAGCTTGGAGGCGGGGACCTGGGGCAATGAGCAGTTCTTC. Its translation: CASSLEAGTWGNEQFF.